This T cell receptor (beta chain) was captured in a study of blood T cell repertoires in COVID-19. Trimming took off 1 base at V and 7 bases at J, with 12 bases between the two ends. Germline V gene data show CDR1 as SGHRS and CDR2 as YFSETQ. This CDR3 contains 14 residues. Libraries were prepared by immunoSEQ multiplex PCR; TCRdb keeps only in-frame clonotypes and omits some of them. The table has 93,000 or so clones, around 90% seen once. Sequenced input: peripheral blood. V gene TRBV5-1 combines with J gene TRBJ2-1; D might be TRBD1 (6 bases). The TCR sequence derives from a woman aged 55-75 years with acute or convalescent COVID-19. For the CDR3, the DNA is TGCGCCAGCAGCTTGACAGGGCTCGAAAATGAGCAGTTCTTC. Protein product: CASSLTGLENEQFF. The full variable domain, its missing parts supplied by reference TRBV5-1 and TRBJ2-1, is KAGVTQTPRYLIKTRGQQVTLSCSPISGHRSVSWYQQTPGQGLQFLFEYFSETQRNKGNFPGRFSGRQFSNSRSEMNVSTLELGDSALYLCASSLTGLENEQFFGPGTRLTVL.